This T cell receptor beta chain came from a study of CD8+CD57+ T cells in acquired aplastic anemia. Deletions cut 2 bases from V and 8 bases from J, with 9 bases between. The germline V gene encodes CDR1 SGHVS and CDR2 FQNEAQ. This CDR3 has 12 residues. Patients sequenced had flow cytometry evidence of CD8+CD57+ cell expansion. CDR3 and TCR beta VDJ profiling relied on a genomic DNA template. TCRdb reprocessed the reads via MiXCR and lists one record per CDR3 protein. The repertoire holds 200,000 or so distinct CDR3 sequences, more than 45% seen once, with around 9.7% in the top ten. This clonotype has just a few counts.

The TCR was taken from a human donor with aplastic anemia. The sample taken for sequencing was sorted CD4+, CD8+, or CD8+CD57+ T cells (not recorded which) from PBMCs. The chain recombines TRBV7-8 with TRBJ1-2; possibly TRBD1 for D (5 bases). The CDR3 protein is CASSLYDSGYTF. In nucleotides, the CDR3 is TGTGCCAGCAGCTTATATGACAGCGGCTACACCTTC.